This T cell receptor (beta chain) is from a study of T cells in localized non-small cell lung cancer. Notes on this clone: Its antigen is unknown.

Here immunoSEQ multiplex PCR was the method, and the copy in TCRdb shows in-frame clones only, minus some. The data hold roughly 72,000 clones, with approximately 87% observed a single time. General study findings and limits: Since sequencing was restricted to only one region of the tumor, intratumor heterogeneity remains a possibility. An association was observed between higher blood T cell density and longer overall survival. Adjacent uninvolved lung had the highest clonality, suggesting focused antigen responses. Appearances in adjacent lung were noted for a median 57 of the top 100 tumor clones.

CDR3 size: 12 residues. The germline V gene encodes CDR1 MDHEN and CDR2 SYDVKM. The V and J ends lost 4 bases and 8 bases respectively, with 11 bases between them. This clonotype was obtained from a male donor at least 60 years old with stage III squamous cell lung carcinoma. The sequenced sample was peripheral blood, obtained before any cancer treatment. The V and J genes are TRBV28 and TRBJ1-2, with D perhaps matching TRBD1 (6 bases). For the CDR3, the DNA is TGTGCCAGCAGTTGGGGGGGGCGAGGCTACACCTTC. This codes for CASSWGGRGYTF.